Below, 22 T cell receptor beta chains from the same sample are listed, as sequenced in a study of OX40 agonist ivuxolimab in advanced cancers. The repertoire was sequenced with immunoSEQ multiplex PCR; TCRdb's copy has only in-frame clones and lacks some. The sample has about 90,000 clones; under 95% are singletons. The input for sequencing was CD4+ or CD8+ T cells sorted from blood, taken in a trial of the OX40 agonist ivuxolimab. Receptors originate from an adult with an advanced solid tumor such as melanoma, head and neck, liver or kidney cancer.

This clone has only a few counts. This sequence joins TRBV11-2 and TRBJ2-7; the D gene is possibly TRBD1 (5 bases). This CDR3 has 14 amino acids. Germline CDR1 is SGHAT and CDR2 is FQNNGV. The ends were cut back, 7 bases at V and 1 base at J, with 14 bases in the middle. The CDR3 protein is CASTMRRGSYEQYF. In DNA form, the CDR3 reads TGTGCCAGCACCATGCGAAGGGGTTCCTACGAGCAGTACTTC. The variable domain in full, completed from reference TRBV11-2 and TRBJ2-7, reads EAGVAQSPRYKIIEKRQSVAFWCNPISGHATLYWYQQILGQGPKLLIQFQNNGVVDDSQLPKDRFSAERLKGVDSTLKIQPAKLEDSAVYLCASTMRRGSYEQYFGPGTRLTVT.

This clone was counted once. The chain links TRBV18 to TRBJ2-7; D is possibly TRBD2 (5 bases). The CDR3 runs 13 residues. V was trimmed by 2 bases and J by 7 bases, leaving 12 bases between them. Per germline, CDR1 KGHSH and CDR2 LQKENI. The CDR3: CASSPGAGEEQYF. CDR3 nucleotide sequence: TGTGCCAGCTCACCAGGCGCGGGCGAGGAGCAGTACTTC.

The chain joins TRBV7-9 to TRBJ2-5, with a tentative D call TRBD2 (6 bases). Germline CDR1 SEHNR, CDR2 FQNEAQ (reference sequence). Trimming pared 6 bases from V and 4 bases from J, leaving 15 bases between. This CDR3 comprises 14 residues. CDR3 sequence reads: CASRLAGRGETQYF. The CDR3 nucleotides read TGTGCCAGCAGGCTCGCGGGGCGCGGAGAGACCCAGTACTTC.

This clone appeared a single time. V is TRBV19 and J is TRBJ2-6, with 11 bases fitting TRBD2. The germline V gene encodes CDR1 LNHDA and CDR2 SQIVND (reference sequence). The trim removed 6 bases at V and 0 bases at J, leaving 10 bases unmatched. The CDR3 consists of 19 residues. The CDR3 here is CASRRSGLAGVSGANVLTF. CDR3 DNA sequence: TGTGCCAGTAGACGATCAGGACTAGCGGGTGTCTCTGGGGCCAACGTCCTGACTTTC.

The V gene is TRBV10-1, the J gene TRBJ2-5; 11 bases are shared with TRBD2. This CDR3 is built from 13 residues. Unmatched junction bases numbered 1, after V lost 4 bases and J lost 6 bases. Per germline, CDR1 WNHNN and CDR2 SYGVQD (reference sequence). The CDR3 nucleotides read TGCGCCAGCAGTGCTAGCGGGAGGCAGACCCAGTACTTC. Its translation: CASSASGRQTQYF.

The chain uses TRBV28 and TRBJ2-6; D may be TRBD1 (5 bases). In germline, CDR1 is MDHEN, CDR2 SYDVKM. The CDR3 loop spans 18 amino acids. Trimming pared 10 bases from V and 1 base from J, leaving 23 bases between. CDR3 residues: CATSVLGLRGSGANVLTF. DNA of the CDR3: TGTGCCACCTCCGTGTTGGGGCTGCGAGGTTCTGGGGCCAACGTCCTGACTTTC.

The chain combines TRBV18 with TRBJ2-7, with D possibly TRBD1 on 6 matching bases. Germline V CDR1 and CDR2: KGHSH, LQKENI. Trimming cost V 6 bases and J 5 bases, with 17 bases left between them. CDR3 length: 14 residues. CDR3 amino acids: CASSNHITGNEQYF. The CDR3 DNA sequence: TGTGCCAGCTCCAACCACATAACAGGGAACGAGCAGTACTTC.

The chain recombines TRBV5-4 with TRBJ2-6; either TRBD1 or TRBD2 may supply D (6 bases each). Germline V gene sequence: CDR1 SGHNT, CDR2 YYREEE (reference sequence). Trimming shortened V by 7 bases and J by 3 bases, and 14 bases separated the two germline ends. CDR3 length: 15 amino acids. In DNA, the CDR3 is TGTGCCAGCCTGGTGGGGGGCGGTGGGGCCAACGTCCTGACTTTC. Translation: CASLVGGGGANVLTF.

V and J are TRBV20-1 and TRBJ1-1; 7 nucleotides line up with TRBD1. The CDR3 is made up of 11 amino acids. The germline CDR1 and CDR2 sequences are DFQATT and SNEGSKA (reference sequence). V shed 5 bases and J 13 bases; nucleotides not matched to a gene: 10. CDR3 region: CSAVPQGRGFF. The CDR3 DNA reads TGCAGTGCTGTCCCACAGGGGCGCGGTTTCTTT.

V gene TRBV19 combines with J gene TRBJ2-1; D is perhaps TRBD1 or TRBD2 (5 bases each). V gave up 0 bases and J gave up 0 bases, with 18 bases separating them. From germline, CDR1 is LNHDA and CDR2 SQIVND (reference sequence). There are 19 residues in the CDR3. DNA for the CDR3: TGTGCCAGTAGTATAGATCAAGCTGGTGCAGGGAGCTCCTACAATGAGCAGTTCTTC. Its translation: CASSIDQAGAGSSYNEQFF.

The gene calls are TRBV11-2 and TRBJ1-3, with no clear D. The CDR3 has 15 residues. CDR1 and CDR2 from the germline V gene are SGHAT and FQNNGV. Between the trimmed V and J ends, which lost 3 bases and 0 bases, there was a span of 9 bases. The CDR3 loop is CASSFGVFSGNTIYF. DNA for the CDR3: TGTGCCAGCAGCTTTGGCGTCTTCTCTGGAAACACCATATATTTT. Complete variable domain (other parts from reference TRBV11-2 and TRBJ1-3): EAGVAQSPRYKIIEKRQSVAFWCNPISGHATLYWYQQILGQGPKLLIQFQNNGVVDDSQLPKDRFSAERLKGVDSTLKIQPAKLEDSAVYLCASSFGVFSGNTIYFGEGSWLTVV.

This clone was detected once. The chain combines TRBV5-1 with TRBJ2-1, with TRBD2 matching 15 bases. The CDR3 is 14 residues long. Trimming cost V 3 bases and J 9 bases; bases outside gene matches: 1. Germline values: CDR1 SGHRS, CDR2 YFSETQ. In DNA form, the CDR3 reads TGCGCCAGCAGCTCGGGACTAGCGGGGGGTGAGCAGTTCTTC. Protein sequence: CASSSGLAGGEQFF. The full variable domain, completed using reference TRBV5-1 and TRBJ2-1, is KAGVTQTPRYLIKTRGQQVTLSCSPISGHRSVSWYQQTPGQGLQFLFEYFSETQRNKGNFPGRFSGRQFSNSRSEMNVSTLELGDSALYLCASSSGLAGGEQFFGPGTRLTVL.

The chain combines TRBV7-2 with TRBJ2-4; D is perhaps TRBD2 (6 bases). The CDR3 extends over 14 amino acids. Germline CDR1 reads SGHTA; CDR2 reads FQGNSA. The V end was cut by 0 bases, the J end by 9 bases, with 12 bases between. This CDR3 is CASSLASGEGIQYF. In nucleotides, the CDR3 is TGTGCCAGCAGCTTAGCGTCGGGGGAAGGCATTCAGTACTTC. Full variable domain (missing parts from reference TRBV7-2 and TRBJ2-4): GAGVSQSPSNKVTEKGKDVELRCDPISGHTALYWYRQSLGQGLEFLIYFQGNSAPDKSGLPSDRFSAERTGGSVSTLTIQRTQQEDSAVYLCASSLASGEGIQYFGAGTRLSVL.

This chain uses TRBV7-2 with TRBJ2-2; 10 nucleotides match TRBD2. The CDR3 has 14 residues. Trimming took 6 bases from V and 7 from J; bases not matched to a gene: 5. The germline CDR1 and CDR2 sequences are SGHTA and FQGNSA. CDR3 protein: CASRAGLAFGELFF. The CDR3 DNA reads as TGTGCCAGCAGGGCGGGACTAGCGTTCGGGGAGCTGTTTTTT.

The rearrangement joins TRBV10-2 to TRBJ2-3; 8 bases align to TRBD2. Trimming cost V 7 bases and J 3 bases; bases outside gene matches: 12. Germline CDR1 is WSHSY and CDR2 is SAAADI. This CDR3 is 16 amino acids long. CDR3 in amino acids: CASIGRAGFSTDTQYF. The CDR3 region has the DNA TGCGCCAGCATCGGGAGGGCCGGATTCTCGACAGATACGCAGTATTTT.

This chain uses TRBV11-2 with TRBJ1-2, with D perhaps matching TRBD1 (5 bases). With 8 bases removed from V and 1 base from J, the gap between germline ends came to 8 bases. The length of the CDR3 is 12 residues. CDR1 is SGHAT, CDR2 FQNNGV, per germline. The CDR3 DNA sequence: TGTGCCAGCGCCAGGGATAACTATGGCTACACCTTC. Protein: CASARDNYGYTF.

The chain links TRBV5-4 to TRBJ2-7; D unclear. Germline V gene data show CDR1 as SGHNT and CDR2 as YYREEE (reference sequence). Trimming removed 1 base at V and 3 bases at J, with 14 bases between. CDR3 length: 15 amino acids. CDR3 DNA sequence: TGTGCCAGCAGCTTGATGGGCCTCCCCCACTACGAGCAGTACTTC. It yields the protein CASSLMGLPHYEQYF. Supplemented by reference TRBV5-4 and TRBJ2-7, the full variable domain reads ETGVTQSPTHLIKTRGQQVTLRCSSQSGHNTVSWYQQALGQGPQFIFQYYREEENGRGNFPPRFSGLQFPNYSSELNVNALELDDSALYLCASSLMGLPHYEQYFGPGTRLTVT.

This clone came up many times. The chain employs TRBV5-6 and TRBJ2-1; D tentatively reads TRBD1 or TRBD2 (5 bases each). V dropped 4 bases and J dropped 6 bases, with 11 bases sitting between them. The CDR3 contains 13 residues. Germline assignment: CDR1 SGHDT and CDR2 YYEEEE. CDR3 sequence reads: CASSSGTGNEQFF. CDR3 sequence (DNA): TGTGCCAGCAGCAGTGGGACGGGCAATGAGCAGTTCTTC.

The J gene is TRBJ2-7, the V gene TRBV27; D remains ambiguous. The CDR3 runs 11 residues. The V gene lost 5 bases and the J gene lost 3 bases, with 5 bases spanning the gap. Germline V gene data show CDR1 as MNHEY and CDR2 as SMNVEV (reference sequence). The CDR3 bases are TGTGCCAGCAGTCCATTCTACGAGCAGTACTTC. As protein: CASSPFYEQYF.

The V gene is TRBV27, the J gene TRBJ1-5; D is uncertain. The CDR3 covers 12 residues. Germline CDR1 reads MNHEY; CDR2 reads SMNVEV (reference sequence). V was shortened by 9 bases and J by 5 bases, with 11 bases between the two germline ends. The CDR3 DNA sequence: TGTGCCAGGGAAACACGGGATCAGCCCCAGCATTTT. Protein product: CARETRDQPQHF.

The gene calls are TRBV6-1 and TRBJ2-7, with D tentatively TRBD1 (6 bases). V was pared by 2 bases and J by 0 bases, with 11 bases between. This CDR3 region has 15 residues. Germline CDR1 and CDR2: MNHNS and SASEGT. The CDR3: CASSEFRQVSYEQYF. The CDR3 nucleotides are TGTGCCAGCAGTGAATTTCGACAGGTCTCCTACGAGCAGTACTTC.

V and J are TRBV28 and TRBJ2-7; D might be TRBD1 or TRBD2, each matching 6 bases. Germline V gene data show CDR1 as MDHEN and CDR2 as SYDVKM. V gave up 8 bases and J gave up 2 bases, with 22 bases separating them. This CDR3 has 16 amino acids. CDR3 sequence: CASRAGFGTLAYEQYF. The CDR3 DNA reads as TGTGCCAGCCGCGCGGGGTTCGGGACACTGGCCTACGAGCAGTACTTC.